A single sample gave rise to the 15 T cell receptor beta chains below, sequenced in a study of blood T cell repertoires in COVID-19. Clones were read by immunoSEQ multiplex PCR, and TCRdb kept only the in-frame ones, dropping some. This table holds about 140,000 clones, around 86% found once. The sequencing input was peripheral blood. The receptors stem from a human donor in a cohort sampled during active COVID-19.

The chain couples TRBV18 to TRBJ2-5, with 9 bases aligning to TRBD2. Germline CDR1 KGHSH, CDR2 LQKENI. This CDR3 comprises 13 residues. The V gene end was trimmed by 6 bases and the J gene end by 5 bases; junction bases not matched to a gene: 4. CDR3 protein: CASSGLAVETQYF. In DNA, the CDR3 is TGTGCCAGCTCGGGACTAGCAGTGGAGACCCAGTACTTC.

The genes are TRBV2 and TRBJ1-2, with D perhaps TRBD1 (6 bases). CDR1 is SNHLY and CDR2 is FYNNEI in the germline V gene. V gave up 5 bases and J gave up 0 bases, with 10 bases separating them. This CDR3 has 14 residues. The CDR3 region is CASSRTAPNYGYTF. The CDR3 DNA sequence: TGTGCCAGCAGTAGGACAGCCCCTAACTATGGCTACACCTTC.

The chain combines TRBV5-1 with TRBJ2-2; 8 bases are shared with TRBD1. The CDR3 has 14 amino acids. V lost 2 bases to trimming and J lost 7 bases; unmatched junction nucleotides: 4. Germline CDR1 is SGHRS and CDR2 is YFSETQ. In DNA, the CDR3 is TGCGCCAGCAGCTTAAACACAGGGGGCGGGGAGCTGTTTTTT. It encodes CASSLNTGGGELFF.

CDR3 nucleotides: TGTGCCATCAGTGGGGCGCCGGATGAAAAACTGTTTTTT. Amino acid sequence: CAISGAPDEKLFF. The genes are TRBV10-3 and TRBJ1-4; D not resolved. Between the trimmed V and J ends, which lost 4 bases and 6 bases, there was a span of 9 bases. The CDR3 extends over 13 amino acids. The germline gives CDR1 ENHRY, CDR2 SYGVKD.

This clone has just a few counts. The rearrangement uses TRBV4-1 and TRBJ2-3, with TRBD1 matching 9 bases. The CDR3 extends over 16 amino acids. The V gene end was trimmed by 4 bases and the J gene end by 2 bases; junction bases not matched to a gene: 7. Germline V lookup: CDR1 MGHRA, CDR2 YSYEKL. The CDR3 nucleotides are TGCGCCAGCAGCCCCCGGACAGGGGTGGACACAGATACGCAGTATTTT. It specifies CASSPRTGVDTDTQYF.

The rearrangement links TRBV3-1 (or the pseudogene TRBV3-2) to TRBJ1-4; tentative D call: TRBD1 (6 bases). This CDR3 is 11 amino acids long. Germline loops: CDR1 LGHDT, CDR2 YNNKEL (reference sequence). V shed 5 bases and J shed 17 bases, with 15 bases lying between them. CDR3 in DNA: TGTGCCAGCAGCTCCGGACAGACTAATTTTTTT. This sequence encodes CASSSGQTNFF.

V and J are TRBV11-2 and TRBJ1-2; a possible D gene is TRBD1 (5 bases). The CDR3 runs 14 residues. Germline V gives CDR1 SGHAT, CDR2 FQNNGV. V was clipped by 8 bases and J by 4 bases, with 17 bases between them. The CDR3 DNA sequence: TGTGCCAGCGGGGCGGGACGGGTCCCCTATGGCTACACCTTC. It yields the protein CASGAGRVPYGYTF.

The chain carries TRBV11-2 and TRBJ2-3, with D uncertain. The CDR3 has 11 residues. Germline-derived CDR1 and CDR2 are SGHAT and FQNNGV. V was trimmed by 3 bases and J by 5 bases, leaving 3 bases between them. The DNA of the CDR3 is TGTGCCAGCAGCTTTAGAGATACGCAGTATTTT. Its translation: CASSFRDTQYF.

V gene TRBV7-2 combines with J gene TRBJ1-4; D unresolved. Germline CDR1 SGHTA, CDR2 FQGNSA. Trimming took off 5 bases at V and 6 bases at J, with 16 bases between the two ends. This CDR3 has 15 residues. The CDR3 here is CASSRAPGGDEKLFF. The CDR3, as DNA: TGTGCCAGCAGCCGGGCCCCGGGCGGGGATGAAAAACTGTTTTTT.

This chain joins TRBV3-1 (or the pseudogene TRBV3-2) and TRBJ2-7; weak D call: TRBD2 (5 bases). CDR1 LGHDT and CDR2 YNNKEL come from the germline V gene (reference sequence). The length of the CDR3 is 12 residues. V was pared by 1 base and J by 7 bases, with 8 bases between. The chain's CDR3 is CASSQASSEQYF. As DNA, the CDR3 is TGTGCCAGCAGCCAAGCTAGCTCAGAGCAGTACTTC.

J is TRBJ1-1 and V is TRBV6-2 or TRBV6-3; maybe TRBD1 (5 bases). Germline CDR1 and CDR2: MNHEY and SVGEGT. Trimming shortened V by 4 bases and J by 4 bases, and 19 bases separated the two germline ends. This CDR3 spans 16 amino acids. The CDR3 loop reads CASSSQGAGLGTEAFF. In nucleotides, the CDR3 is TGTGCCAGCAGTTCCCAAGGGGCAGGGTTGGGCACTGAAGCTTTCTTT.

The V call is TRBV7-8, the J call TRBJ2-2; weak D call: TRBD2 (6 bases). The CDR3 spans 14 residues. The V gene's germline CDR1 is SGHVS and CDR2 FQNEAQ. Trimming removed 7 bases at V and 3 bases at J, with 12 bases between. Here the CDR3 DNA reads TGTGCCAGCATCGGGAGCCTATACACCGGGGAGCTGTTTTTT. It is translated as CASIGSLYTGELFF.

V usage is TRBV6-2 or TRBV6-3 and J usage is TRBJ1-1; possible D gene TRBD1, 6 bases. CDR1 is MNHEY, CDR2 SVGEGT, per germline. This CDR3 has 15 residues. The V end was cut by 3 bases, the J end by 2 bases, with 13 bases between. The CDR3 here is CASSYMGASNTEAFF. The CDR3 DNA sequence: TGTGCCAGCAGTTATATGGGGGCCTCAAACACTGAAGCTTTCTTT.

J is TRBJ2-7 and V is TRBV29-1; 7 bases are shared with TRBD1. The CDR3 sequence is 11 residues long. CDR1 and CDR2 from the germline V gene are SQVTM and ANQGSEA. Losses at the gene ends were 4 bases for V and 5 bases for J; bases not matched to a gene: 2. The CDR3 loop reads CSVGDSNEQYF. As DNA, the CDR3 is TGCAGCGTTGGGGACAGTAACGAGCAGTACTTC.

The CDR3 region is CASSLMGGSADTQYF. CDR3 coding DNA: TGTGCCAGCAGCTTAATGGGAGGAAGCGCAGATACGCAGTATTTT. J is TRBJ2-3 and V is TRBV7-2; weak D call: TRBD2 (6 bases). Trimming took off 2 bases at V and 4 bases at J, with 13 bases between the two ends. CDR1 is SGHTA and CDR2 is FQGNSA in the germline V gene. The CDR3 has 15 residues.